A single TCR beta chain is shown here with its context. Its antigen is as yet unknown. V gave up 5 bases and J gave up 5 bases; unmatched junction bases: 8. The V gene's germline CDR1 is MRHNA and CDR2 SNTAGT. The CDR3 is made up of 15 amino acids. The data are from a study of CD8 T cells in ankylosing spondylitis. Study-wide results and caveats: What appeared characteristic of ankylosing spondylitis blood was a TCR beta motif of about eight highly homologous variants.

TCRdb itself ran the 5' RACE reads through MiXCR, one entry per CDR3 protein. The table records 350,000 to 550,000 distinct CDR3 sequences, roughly 26% of them present only once. The sequence derives from a male donor with ankylosing spondylitis. The source material was blood, either unsorted or a sorted T cell fraction (not recorded which). This sequence joins TRBV6-4 and TRBJ1-5, with 8 bases matching TRBD1. CDR3 bases: TGTGCCAGCAGTCCTTCCGGGACAGGAGATCAGCCCCAGCATTTT. Amino acid sequence: CASSPSGTGDQPQHF.